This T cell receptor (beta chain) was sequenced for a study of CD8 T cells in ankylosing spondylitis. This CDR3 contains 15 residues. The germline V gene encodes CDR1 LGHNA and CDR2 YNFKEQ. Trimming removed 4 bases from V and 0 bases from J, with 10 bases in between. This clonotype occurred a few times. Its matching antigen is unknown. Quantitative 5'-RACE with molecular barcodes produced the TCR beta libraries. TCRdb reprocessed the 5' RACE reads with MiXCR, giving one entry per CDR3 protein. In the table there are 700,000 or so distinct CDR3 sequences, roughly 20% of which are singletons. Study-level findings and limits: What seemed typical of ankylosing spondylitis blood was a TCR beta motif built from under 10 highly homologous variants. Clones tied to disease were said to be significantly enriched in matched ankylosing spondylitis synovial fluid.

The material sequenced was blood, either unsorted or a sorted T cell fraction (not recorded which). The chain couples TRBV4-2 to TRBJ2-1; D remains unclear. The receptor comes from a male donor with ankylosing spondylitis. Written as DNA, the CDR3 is TGTGCCAGCAGCCCCCTGCCTGACTCCTACAATGAGCAGTTCTTC. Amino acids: CASSPLPDSYNEQFF.